One and the same sample provided the 19 T cell receptor beta chains below, sequenced in a study of T cell changes during pregnancy in multiple sclerosis. Sequencing was performed with immunoSEQ multiplex PCR; in TCRdb, only in-frame clones are kept and a portion is missing. This table has approximately 62,000 clones, just over 90% appearing once. Sequencing used CD8+ T cells from peripheral blood mononuclear cells, obtained in the second trimester of pregnancy. These receptors originate from a female donor with multiple sclerosis, enrolled in a pregnancy study.

The chain links TRBV11-2 to TRBJ1-1; 7 bases agree with TRBD1. The CDR3 sequence is 13 residues long. The germline gives CDR1 SGHAT, CDR2 FQNNGV. Unmatched junction bases numbered 7, after V lost 5 bases and J lost 7 bases. The CDR3 here is CASSNQGQFEAFF. The CDR3 DNA reads TGTGCCAGCAGCAATCAGGGACAGTTTGAAGCTTTCTTT.

This rearrangement joins TRBV30 to TRBJ1-1, with D unclear. This CDR3 is built from 14 residues. V gave up 5 bases and J gave up 0 bases, with 13 bases separating them. Germline loops: CDR1 GTSNPN, CDR2 SVGIG (reference sequence). The CDR3 DNA reads TGTGCCTGGTCCCTCACCGGGGTGAACACTGAAGCTTTCTTT. This translates into CAWSLTGVNTEAFF.

V usage is TRBV7-3 and J usage is TRBJ2-1; 8 bases agree with TRBD2. The CDR3 extends over 15 amino acids. Germline CDR1 and CDR2: SGHTA and FQGTGA. Germline trimming cut 5 bases from V and 10 bases from J; bases unmatched to any gene: 13. The CDR3 region has the DNA TGTGCCAGCAGCCCTACTCTGGGTGCGGGAGGAGAGCAGTTCTTC. It is translated as CASSPTLGAGGEQFF.

V is TRBV4-1 and J is TRBJ2-1; perhaps TRBD2 as D (5 bases). The CDR3 length is 17 residues. Deletions cut 0 bases from V and 6 bases from J, with 18 bases between. Germline CDR1 reads MGHRA; CDR2 reads YSYEKL. The CDR3: CASSQDGVASSSNEQFF. In DNA form, the CDR3 reads TGCGCCAGCAGCCAAGACGGGGTCGCCAGCAGCAGCAATGAGCAGTTCTTC.

The DNA of the CDR3 is TGTGCCAGCAGTTATTCGTCGGGTGAACGGGACTATGGCTACACCTTC. This gives the protein CASSYSSGERDYGYTF. The chain combines TRBV27 with TRBJ1-2; D is undetermined. There are 16 residues in the CDR3. V was shortened by 4 bases and J by 3 bases, with 18 bases between the two germline ends. Germline V gene lookup returns CDR1 MNHEY and CDR2 SMNVEV (reference sequence).

The genes are TRBV10-3 and TRBJ1-2, with D maybe TRBD1 (6 bases). The length of the CDR3 is 13 residues. The V and J ends lost 11 bases and 0 bases respectively, with 13 bases between them. From germline, CDR1 is ENHRY and CDR2 SYGVKD. CDR3 in DNA: TGTGCCGTTACAGGGTTGACTAACTATGGCTACACCTTC. As protein: CAVTGLTNYGYTF.

V and J are TRBV18 and TRBJ1-1; D is uncertain. The CDR3 covers 13 residues. Trimming removed 3 bases at V and 5 bases at J, with 10 bases between. Germline assignment: CDR1 KGHSH and CDR2 LQKENI. CDR3 in DNA: TGTGCCAGCTCACCCACGGGTACGACTGAAGCTTTCTTT. Translated: CASSPTGTTEAFF.

CDR3 sequence: CASSSEGGAGQPQHF. The CDR3 DNA reads TGTGCCAGCAGTTCGGAAGGGGGCGCGGGGCAGCCCCAGCATTTT. The chain has TRBV7-6 and TRBJ1-5; 7 positions agree with TRBD1. Germline V gene sequence: CDR1 SGHVS, CDR2 FNYEAQ. Trimming cost V 6 bases and J 7 bases; bases outside gene matches: 12. This CDR3 is 15 amino acids long.

V is TRBV23-1 and J is TRBJ2-7, with 8 positions matching TRBD1. TRBV23-1 is placed among ORFs of uncertain function. This CDR3 spans 20 amino acids. V shed 4 bases, J shed 2 bases, and the junction held 22 bases outside the gene matches. In nucleotides, the CDR3 is TGCGCCAGCAGTCCTCCCGCGGACAGGGTTTTCGAAGAGGAGACCTACGAGCAGTACTTC. This translates into CASSPPADRVFEEETYEQYF.

V usage is TRBV9 and J usage is TRBJ2-7; D gene uncertain. Deletions cut 4 bases from V and 5 bases from J, with 16 bases between. The V gene's germline CDR1 is SGDLS and CDR2 YYNGEE. The CDR3 contains 14 residues. This chain's CDR3 is CASSSDQGAHEQYF. In nucleotides, the CDR3 is TGTGCCAGCAGCTCCGACCAAGGAGCGCACGAGCAGTACTTC.

V and J are TRBV27 and TRBJ2-7; 12 positions match TRBD1. CDR3 length: 14 residues. Germline V gene lookup returns CDR1 MNHEY and CDR2 SMNVEV (reference sequence). Losses at the gene ends were 6 bases for V and 6 bases for J; bases not matched to a gene: 6. The CDR3 DNA reads as TGTGCCAGCAGCTCCGGGACAGGGGGCTCCGAGCAGTACTTC. Its translation: CASSSGTGGSEQYF.

This clone was detected only a few times. This chain connects TRBV5-5 to TRBJ1-6, with D uncertain. The CDR3 runs to 14 residues. Germline CDR1 is SGHKS and CDR2 is YYEKEE (reference sequence). V was trimmed by 4 bases and J by 7 bases, leaving 12 bases between them. The CDR3 is CASSRFVGNSPLHF. In DNA form, the CDR3 reads TGTGCCAGCAGCCGTTTCGTTGGCAATTCACCCCTCCACTTT.

The J gene is TRBJ2-7, the V gene TRBV7-9; D is ambiguous. Germline CDR1 reads SEHNR; CDR2 reads FQNEAQ (reference sequence). The CDR3 consists of 12 residues. Trimming left V 1 base short and J 7 bases short, with 8 bases between. CDR3 in DNA: TGTGCCAGCAGCTTAGGTAGTGAGGAGCAGTACTTC. Protein sequence: CASSLGSEEQYF.

V is TRBV19 and J is TRBJ1-1; D is ambiguous. CDR1 is LNHDA, CDR2 SQIVND, per germline (reference sequence). Trimming shortened V by 3 bases and J by 5 bases, and 10 bases separated the two germline ends. The CDR3 loop spans 13 amino acids. In nucleotides, the CDR3 is TGTGCCAGTAGTATCCGCACGGGGACTGAAGCTTTCTTT. The encoded protein is CASSIRTGTEAFF.

V is TRBV5-5 and J is TRBJ2-3; TRBD2 aligns across 7 bases. The germline CDR1 and CDR2 sequences are SGHKS and YYEKEE (reference sequence). The ends lost 4 bases at V and 6 bases at J; junction bases unmatched: 17. CDR3 length equals 17 residues. CDR3 nucleotide sequence: TGTGCCAGCAGCGCGGCGAGCGGGACTAAAGAGGAGGATACGCAGTATTTT. Translating gives CASSAASGTKEEDTQYF.

The CDR3 DNA sequence: TGTGCCAGCAGCTCGCCGGGACAGGGGGCTGACGGGGAGCTGTTTTTT. Its protein is CASSSPGQGADGELFF. This chain joins TRBV7-9 and TRBJ2-2, with TRBD1 identical over 12 bases. Germline V gene data show CDR1 as SEHNR and CDR2 as FQNEAQ (reference sequence). V was clipped by 4 bases and J by 7 bases; unmatched bases: 7. CDR3 length: 16 residues. The full variable domain, completed using reference TRBV7-9 and TRBJ2-2, is DTGVSQNPRHKITKRGQNVTFRCDPISEHNRLYWYRQTLGQGPEFLTYFQNEAQLEKSRLLSDRFSAERPKGSFSTLEIQRTEQGDSAMYLCASSSPGQGADGELFFGEGSRLTVL.

The chain couples TRBV9 to TRBJ2-2, with TRBD1 matching over 9 bases. This CDR3 spans 16 amino acids. CDR1 is SGDLS, CDR2 YYNGEE, per germline. V trimming: 4 bases; J trimming: 4 bases; junction bases outside the gene matches: 8. The CDR3 is CASSRPQGATTGELFF. In nucleotides, the CDR3 is TGTGCCAGCAGCAGACCACAGGGGGCGACCACCGGGGAGCTGTTTTTT.

This rearrangement joins TRBV18 to TRBJ1-4; 7 positions agree with TRBD1. Germline CDR1 reads KGHSH; CDR2 reads LQKENI. V was pared by 5 bases and J by 4 bases, with 10 bases of the junction left unmatched. The CDR3 runs to 16 residues. CDR3 nucleotides: TGTGCCAGCTCAGCGAATCCGGGACAGAATAATGAAAAACTGTTTTTT. Protein product: CASSANPGQNNEKLFF.

This chain links TRBV7-6 with TRBJ2-7; TRBD2 matches at 10 bases. V was pared by 0 bases and J by 1 base, with 3 bases of the junction left unmatched. CDR1 and CDR2 (germline): SGHVS, FNYEAQ. This CDR3 has 16 residues. CDR3 bases: TGTGCCAGCAGCTTAGCGGGACTAGCGAATTCCTACGAGCAGTACTTC. Encoded protein: CASSLAGLANSYEQYF.